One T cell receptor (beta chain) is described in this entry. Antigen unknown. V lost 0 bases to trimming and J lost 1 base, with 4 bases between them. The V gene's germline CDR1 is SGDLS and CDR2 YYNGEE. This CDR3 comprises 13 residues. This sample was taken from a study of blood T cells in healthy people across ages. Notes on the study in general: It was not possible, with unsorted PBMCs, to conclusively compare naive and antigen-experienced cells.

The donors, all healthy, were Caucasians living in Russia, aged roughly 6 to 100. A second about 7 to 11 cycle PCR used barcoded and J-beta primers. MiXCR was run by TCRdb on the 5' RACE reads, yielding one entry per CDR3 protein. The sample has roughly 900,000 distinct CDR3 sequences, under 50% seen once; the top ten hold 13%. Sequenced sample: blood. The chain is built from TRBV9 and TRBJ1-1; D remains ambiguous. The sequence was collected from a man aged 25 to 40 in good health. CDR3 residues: CASSVDKNTEAFF. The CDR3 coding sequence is TGTGCCAGCAGCGTAGACAAGAACACTGAAGCTTTCTTT.